These 8 T cell receptor beta chains share one sample of origin, sequenced in a study of T cell repertoires in cytomegalovirus infection. TCRdb called the reads again in MiXCR, with one record for every CDR3 protein. Found here are fewer than 350,000 distinct CDR3 sequences, 25% to 30% of them singletons; the top ten hold roughly 20%. No antigen has been assigned to these receptors. The sequencing here drew on cultured PBMCs, taken from culture after CMV antigen stimulation. The source of these receptors is a human donor in good health (CMV status not recorded). Some clones in this sample may be carry-over from other donors' samples.

This clonotype showed up just a few times. The chain recombines TRBV13 with TRBJ2-3; 8 positions agree with TRBD2. Germline CDR1 is PRHDT and CDR2 is FYEKMQ (reference sequence). The CDR3 runs to 16 residues. Trimming cost V 7 bases and J 7 bases; bases outside gene matches: 16. The CDR3, as DNA: TGTGCCAGCACCCCCCTTGGGGAGCGGGGGTCAAATACGCAGTATTTT. Encoded protein: CASTPLGERGSNTQYF.

This chain connects TRBV5-4 to TRBJ2-7; TRBD1 is a possible D gene (5 bases). The length of the CDR3 is 14 residues. Deletions cut 0 bases from V and 3 bases from J, with 10 bases between. Germline CDR1 and CDR2: SGHNT and YYREEE (reference sequence). The CDR3 protein is CASSLGQTFYEQYF. The CDR3 bases are TGTGCCAGCAGCTTGGGACAGACTTTCTACGAGCAGTACTTC.

This clonotype has ten or more counts. This rearrangement joins TRBV7-2 to TRBJ1-4; D not certain. This CDR3 region has 14 residues. Germline V gene data show CDR1 as SGHTA and CDR2 as FQGNSA. V was pared by 1 base and J by 2 bases, with 5 bases between. This chain's CDR3 is CASSLGRTNEKLFF. The CDR3 nucleotides read TGTGCCAGCAGCTTAGGGAGGACTAATGAAAAACTGTTTTTT.

This clonotype came up many times. This sequence joins TRBV19 and TRBJ1-2; the match to TRBD1 covers 7 bases. There are 16 residues in the CDR3. The V gene end was trimmed by 4 bases and the J gene end by 3 bases; junction bases not matched to a gene: 11. Germline-derived CDR1 and CDR2 are LNHDA and SQIVND (reference sequence). CDR3 nucleotide sequence: TGTGCCAGTAGTAGTCCTGGGGACAGACGATACTATGGCTACACCTTC. It translates to CASSSPGDRRYYGYTF.

This clonotype has just a few counts. This CDR3 is CASSEQGMELFF. The CDR3 bases are TGCGCCAGCAGCGAACAGGGGATGGAGCTGTTTTTT. The chain uses TRBV5-1 and TRBJ2-2, with 7 bases matching TRBD1. Germline V gene sequence: CDR1 SGHRS, CDR2 YFSETQ. CDR3 length equals 12 residues. V dropped 4 bases and J dropped 10; count of bases not matched to a gene: 4.

The chain carries TRBV19 and TRBJ1-4; TRBD1 matches 8 bases. Trimming at V came to 6 bases and at J to 5 bases, leaving 11 bases not matched to a gene. In germline, CDR1 is LNHDA, CDR2 SQIVND (reference sequence). This CDR3 contains 16 residues. The CDR3 DNA is TGTGCCAGTAGCCGGCCCGGGACAGGACAGAATGAAAAACTGTTTTTT. This translates into CASSRPGTGQNEKLFF.

The V gene is TRBV5-5, the J gene TRBJ1-3; D is possibly TRBD1 (5 bases). With 5 bases removed from V and 0 bases from J, the gap between germline ends came to 9 bases. Per the germline V gene, CDR1 is SGHKS and CDR2 is YYEKEE (reference sequence). The CDR3 contains 14 residues. CDR3 in amino acids: CASSWGNSGNTIYF. CDR3 DNA sequence: TGTGCCAGCAGTTGGGGGAACTCTGGAAACACCATATATTTT.

This clonotype was picked up many times. The chain has TRBV7-9 and TRBJ1-2; 7 positions match TRBD1. The CDR3 has 13 residues. Looked up from germline, CDR1 is SEHNR and CDR2 is FQNEAQ (reference sequence). The V gene end was trimmed by 1 base and the J gene end by 8 bases; junction bases not matched to a gene: 4. CDR3: CASSLGGGRGYTF. As DNA, the CDR3 is TGTGCCAGCAGCTTAGGAGGGGGCCGGGGCTACACCTTC. The variable domain in full, completed from reference TRBV7-9 and TRBJ1-2, reads DTGVSQNPRHKITKRGQNVTFRCDPISEHNRLYWYRQTLGQGPEFLTYFQNEAQLEKSRLLSDRFSAERPKGSFSTLEIQRTEQGDSAMYLCASSLGGGRGYTFGSGTRLTVV.